One sample yielded the 25 T cell receptor beta chains listed below, sequenced in a study of blood T cell repertoires in COVID-19. Repertoires were generated with immunoSEQ multiplex PCR, while TCRdb's copy carries only in-frame clones and drops some. The table includes under 200,000 clones, approximately 91% detected once. Sequenced: peripheral blood. These receptors came from a man younger than 30 with acute or convalescent COVID-19.

The chain couples TRBV12-3 or TRBV12-4 to TRBJ1-2, with D possibly matching TRBD1 (5 bases). The V end lost 7 bases, the J end lost 4 bases, and 10 bases lay between the germline ends. CDR3 size: 12 residues. This CDR3 is CASNQGSYGYTF. The CDR3 DNA reads TGTGCCAGCAATCAGGGAAGCTATGGCTACACCTTC.

The CDR3 nucleotides are TGCGCCAGCAGCTTGCGGGTGGGACAGGACTATGGCTACACCTTC. Translated: CASSLRVGQDYGYTF. The V and J genes are TRBV5-1 and TRBJ1-2; the match to TRBD1 covers 8 bases. The CDR3 consists of 15 residues. The germline gives CDR1 SGHRS, CDR2 YFSETQ. Trimming took 1 base from V and 3 from J; bases not matched to a gene: 5.

The chain is built from TRBV12-2 and TRBJ2-7; the table's D call of TRBD2 was not tested on the DNA. TRBV12-2 is labeled a pseudogene. The CDR3 has 22 residues. The CDR3 DNA follows: TGTGCAAGTCGCTCCGGGCCAAAGGAAGGCTCAGGGACTAGCGGCCTCTCCTACGAGCAGTACTTC. Protein product: CASRSGPKEGSGTSGLSYEQYF.

The V gene is TRBV7-6, the J gene TRBJ2-3, with unresolved D. The CDR3 totals 14 residues. Germline loops: CDR1 SGHVS, CDR2 FNYEAQ. The V end was cut by 2 bases, the J end by 6 bases, with 12 bases between. The CDR3, as DNA: TGTGCCAGCAGCTTATTGGGCGTTCGGGATACGCAGTATTTT. It encodes CASSLLGVRDTQYF.

V and J are TRBV19 and TRBJ1-3, with 10 bases lining up with TRBD1. The CDR3 consists of 19 residues. J was trimmed by 0 bases and V by 3 bases; bases with no gene match: 11. In germline, CDR1 is LNHDA, CDR2 SQIVND (reference sequence). For the CDR3, the DNA is TGTGCCAGTAGTATCCTCTCCCGGGACAGGGGACTCTCTGGAAACACCATATATTTT. Protein sequence: CASSILSRDRGLSGNTIYF.

The chain carries TRBV5-1 and TRBJ2-5; 10 nucleotides line up with TRBD1. Germline V gives CDR1 SGHRS, CDR2 YFSETQ. This CDR3 comprises 16 residues. The ends lost 4 bases at V and 5 bases at J; junction bases unmatched: 11. This CDR3 is CASSRRTGGVLETQYF. CDR3 DNA: TGCGCCAGCAGCCGGAGGACAGGGGGGGTACTGGAGACCCAGTACTTC.

Only one count was recorded for this clone. This sequence joins TRBV2 and TRBJ1-4; D ambiguous. From germline, CDR1 is SNHLY and CDR2 FYNNEI. The V and J ends lost 6 bases and 5 bases respectively, with 22 bases between them. The CDR3 has 17 amino acids. CDR3 protein: CASSARGSGPINEKLFF. Written as DNA, the CDR3 is TGTGCCAGCAGCGCACGAGGGTCTGGACCGATCAATGAAAAACTGTTTTTT.

The genes are TRBV2 and TRBJ1-3, with D uncertain. This CDR3 is built from 15 residues. V was clipped by 3 bases and J by 6 bases, with 15 bases between them. Germline V lookup: CDR1 SNHLY, CDR2 FYNNEI. The CDR3 loop reads CASSDFEGRENTIYF. The CDR3 bases are TGTGCCAGCAGTGATTTTGAGGGTCGCGAAAACACCATATATTTT.

This chain links TRBV27 with TRBJ2-5, with no clear D. In germline, CDR1 is MNHEY, CDR2 SMNVEV (reference sequence). The V end lost 6 bases, the J end lost 1 base, and 18 bases lay between the germline ends. The CDR3 length is 16 residues. The chain's CDR3 is CASRAEALGPQETQYF. CDR3 coding DNA: TGTGCCAGCAGAGCCGAAGCGCTTGGCCCCCAAGAGACCCAGTACTTC.

The rearrangement joins TRBV5-5 to TRBJ2-3, with TRBD2 matching 8 bases. CDR1 and CDR2 (germline): SGHKS, YYEKEE (reference sequence). The V segment lost 4 bases and the J segment 1 base; nucleotides outside the gene matches: 8. The CDR3 covers 16 residues. The CDR3 region is CASSLTGTRGTDTQYF. The CDR3 coding sequence is TGTGCCAGCAGCCTCACCGGGACTAGGGGCACAGATACGCAGTATTTT.

The chain uses TRBV30 and TRBJ1-4; D might be TRBD1 (6 bases). The V and J ends lost 0 bases and 2 bases respectively, with 10 bases between them. The CDR3 covers 15 residues. CDR1 and CDR2 from the germline V gene are GTSNPN and SVGIG (reference sequence). Here the CDR3 reads CAWSVQGRTNEKLFF. The CDR3 DNA is TGTGCCTGGAGTGTACAGGGCAGGACTAATGAAAAACTGTTTTTT.

The chain uses TRBV10-1 and TRBJ2-7; 13 bases align to TRBD2. This CDR3 has 17 amino acids. Germline V gene data show CDR1 as WNHNN and CDR2 as SYGVQD (reference sequence). The trim removed 2 bases at V and 3 bases at J, leaving 7 bases unmatched. Here the CDR3 DNA reads TGCGCCAGCAGTGAGGAATATGGGACTAGCGGGAACTACGAGCAGTACTTC. This sequence encodes CASSEEYGTSGNYEQYF.

This sequence joins TRBV7-2 and TRBJ1-2; possibly TRBD1 for D (6 bases). This CDR3 has 13 amino acids. With 1 base removed from V and 5 bases from J, the gap between germline ends came to 8 bases. Looked up from germline, CDR1 is SGHTA and CDR2 is FQGNSA. The chain's CDR3 is CASSLDREYGYTF. As DNA, the CDR3 is TGTGCCAGCAGCTTAGACAGGGAATATGGCTACACCTTC. The full variable domain, rest sourced from reference TRBV7-2 and TRBJ1-2, is GAGVSQSPSNKVTEKGKDVELRCDPISGHTALYWYRQSLGQGLEFLIYFQGNSAPDKSGLPSDRFSAERTGGSVSTLTIQRTQQEDSAVYLCASSLDREYGYTFGSGTRLTVV.

The chain links TRBV30 to TRBJ1-1; 9 nucleotides line up with TRBD1. CDR1 and CDR2 (germline): GTSNPN, SVGIG (reference sequence). V lost 1 base and J lost 8; bases outside the gene matches: 2. The CDR3 is 12 amino acids. In DNA form, the CDR3 reads TGTGCCTGGAGTGGGGACAGGGTCGAAGCTTTCTTT. This sequence encodes CAWSGDRVEAFF. Full variable domain (outside the CDR3, taken from reference TRBV30 and TRBJ1-1): SQTIHQWPATLVQPVGSPLSLECTVEGTSNPNLYWYRQAAGRGLQLLFYSVGIGQISSEVPQNLSASRPQDRQFILSSKKLLLSDSGFYLCAWSGDRVEAFFGQGTRLTVV.

CDR3 sequence: CASSAERSQGAQKLFF. The DNA of the CDR3 is TGTGCCAGCAGCGCCGAAAGGTCACAGGGAGCACAAAAACTGTTTTTT. The chain links TRBV9 to TRBJ1-4; D is possibly TRBD1 (6 bases). V shed 3 bases and J shed 9 bases, with 21 bases lying between them. There are 16 residues in the CDR3. Looked up from germline, CDR1 is SGDLS and CDR2 is YYNGEE.

The chain joins TRBV2 to TRBJ2-3; 9 bases match TRBD2. Losses at the gene ends were 6 bases for V and 2 bases for J; bases not matched to a gene: 6. Germline V gives CDR1 SNHLY, CDR2 FYNNEI. CDR3 size: 15 residues. CDR3 loop: CASRYPGLATDTQYF. In DNA form, the CDR3 reads TGTGCCAGCAGGTACCCGGGACTAGCCACAGATACGCAGTATTTT.

This chain uses TRBV27 with TRBJ1-2, with 7 bases lining up with TRBD1. This CDR3 region has 18 residues. CDR1 and CDR2 from the germline V gene are MNHEY and SMNVEV (reference sequence). V dropped 6 bases and J dropped 4; count of bases not matched to a gene: 20. CDR3 region: CASSRHRDRVKAIYGYTF. In nucleotides, the CDR3 is TGTGCCAGCAGCCGCCACCGAGACAGGGTTAAGGCTATCTATGGCTACACCTTC.

The gene calls are TRBV6-6 and TRBJ2-2; 9 nucleotides align to TRBD2. The CDR3 loop spans 19 amino acids. CDR1 is MNHNY, CDR2 SVGAGI, per germline (reference sequence). The V and J ends lost 5 bases and 7 bases, in that order; junction bases with no gene match: 20. Written as DNA, the CDR3 is TGTGCCAGCAGTCTTACACCAACAGCTTTAGCGGGAGAGGACGGGGAGCTGTTTTTT. This encodes CASSLTPTALAGEDGELFF.

The gene calls are TRBV14 and TRBJ1-1; the D gene is possibly TRBD1 (5 bases). The CDR3 extends over 13 amino acids. Between the trimmed V and J ends, which lost 0 bases and 4 bases, there was a span of 6 bases. CDR1 SGHDN and CDR2 FVKESK come from the germline V gene. CDR3 sequence (DNA): TGTGCCAGCAGCCAAGACCAGGGCACTGAAGCTTTCTTT. Translated: CASSQDQGTEAFF.

This clone showed up just once. This chain connects TRBV6-5 to TRBJ1-2; possibly TRBD1 for D (6 bases). The V gene lost 4 bases and the J gene lost 1 base, with 16 bases spanning the gap. The CDR3 is 16 residues long. The germline gives CDR1 MNHEY, CDR2 SVGAGI. CDR3 bases: TGTGCCAGCAGTTCCTATGGGACACAACTTAACTATGGCTACACCTTC. Protein: CASSSYGTQLNYGYTF.

The chain links TRBV7-6 to TRBJ1-4; 7 nucleotides line up with TRBD1. The V gene's germline CDR1 is SGHVS and CDR2 FNYEAQ. The CDR3 is 16 residues long. The trim removed 5 bases at V and 5 bases at J, leaving 11 bases unmatched. CDR3 nucleotides: TGTGCCAGCAGCATGCCGTCCGGGACAGTGAATGAAAAACTGTTTTTT. Translating it yields CASSMPSGTVNEKLFF.

The rearrangement uses TRBV12-3 or TRBV12-4 and TRBJ2-1; perhaps TRBD2 as D (6 bases). The germline V and J ends were trimmed by 7 bases and 3 bases, with 7 bases remaining between them. The CDR3 is 12 amino acids. For the CDR3, the DNA is TGTGCCAGCACGGAGGGCTACAATGAGCAGTTCTTC. This gives the protein CASTEGYNEQFF.

This clone has a handful of counts. The V and J genes are TRBV3-1 (or the pseudogene TRBV3-2) and TRBJ2-7; the match to TRBD2 covers 13 bases. With 4 bases clipped from V and 4 bases from J, the junction kept 1 base outside the gene matches. CDR1 is LGHDT and CDR2 is YNNKEL in the germline V gene (reference sequence). This CDR3 region has 14 residues. The CDR3, as DNA: TGTGCCAGCAGCCGGGGACTAGCGGGGTACGAGCAGTACTTC. Translated, it gives CASSRGLAGYEQYF.

In regard to this clone: At one boundary the junction diverges from the germline segment, which might be a read error. The CDR3 spells CSAPYLSRGGALAF. The DNA for the CDR3 is TGCAGCGCCCCTTACCTCTCCAGGGGTGGGGCTCTAGCCTTC. The chain carries TRBV29-1 and TRBJ1-2, with D possibly matching TRBD1 (6 bases). CDR1 is SQVTM and CDR2 is ANQGSEA in the germline V gene. This CDR3 is 14 amino acids long.

The chain has TRBV5-1 and TRBJ2-3; possible D gene TRBD1, 6 bases. The V and J ends lost 5 bases and 2 bases respectively, with 12 bases between them. Germline CDR1 reads SGHRS; CDR2 reads YFSETQ. There are 14 residues in the CDR3. The CDR3 protein is CASSFGQLTDTQYF. CDR3 in DNA: TGCGCCAGCAGTTTTGGACAGCTCACAGATACGCAGTATTTT.